These T cell receptor beta chains were read from a single sample in a study of blood T cell repertoires in COVID-19. The protocol was immunoSEQ multiplex PCR, while the TCRdb copy is restricted to in-frame clones and leaves out a portion. The sample lists about 200,000 clones; 86% were seen once. Specimen: peripheral blood. These receptors all stem from a woman in her forties or fifties with COVID-19, enrolled during active disease. Both conserved end residues are part of each CDR3. D genes are given only for firm matches. Only some rows state a clone size, as once, few, many or a class for expanded clones.

j_call v_call clone_size d_call cdr3_aa cdr3_nt
TRBJ2-3 TRBV30 NA NA CAWGGTDLSTQYF TGTGCCTGGGGGGGCACAGATCTCTCTACGCAGTATTTT
TRBJ1-5 TRBV6-2/TRBV6-3 once NA CASSYAIQGANQPQHF TGTGCCAGCAGTTACGCGATACAGGGTGCCAATCAGCCCCAGCATTTT
TRBJ2-7 TRBV4-1 NA TRBD2 CASSQGTSGGWEQYF TGCGCCAGCAGCCAAGGGACTAGCGGGGGGTGGGAGCAGTACTTC
TRBJ1-1 TRBV12-3/TRBV12-4 NA NA CASSRGPERAFF TGTGCCAGCAGCCGAGGCCCGGAAAGGGCTTTCTTT
TRBJ2-7 TRBV24-1 NA TRBD1 CATSDPRTGNEQYF TGTGCCACCAGTGATCCACGGACAGGGAACGAGCAGTACTTC
TRBJ1-5 TRBV4-1 NA TRBD1 CASSQEGTGHQPQHF TGCGCCAGCAGCCAAGAGGGGACAGGGCATCAGCCCCAGCATTTT
TRBJ2-7 TRBV19 NA NA CASSPGKYEQYF TGTGCCAGTAGCCCAGGGAAATACGAGCAGTACTTC
TRBJ1-2 TRBV3-1/TRBV3-2 NA NA CASSRGRGEGNYGYTF TGTGCCAGCAGCCGGGGCAGGGGAGAGGGGAACTATGGCTACACCTTC
TRBJ1-4 TRBV19 NA NA CASSIGGGRVKDEKLFF TGTGCCAGTAGTATAGGCGGTGGAAGAGTTAAGGATGAAAAACTGTTTTTT
TRBJ2-5 TRBV28 NA NA CASSFSFPRLAGKQETQYF TGTGCCAGCAGTTTCTCATTCCCTCGACTGGCGGGGAAGCAAGAGACCCAGTACTTC
TRBJ2-5 TRBV25-1 once TRBD2 CASSEPLPGLAGSWTQYF TGTGCCAGCAGTGAACCCCTCCCCGGGCTAGCGGGCTCCTGGACCCAGTACTTC
TRBJ1-1 TRBV12-3/TRBV12-4 once NA CASSLTANTEAFF TGTGCCAGCAGCCTTACAGCGAACACTGAAGCTTTCTTT
TRBJ2-7 TRBV27 NA NA CASRGAGSREQYF TGTGCCAGCAGAGGGGCAGGGTCGAGGGAGCAGTACTTC
TRBJ2-3 TRBV7-3 NA TRBD1 CASSSLGQGSTDTQYF TGTGCCAGCAGCTCCCTGGGACAGGGCTCCACAGATACGCAGTATTTT
TRBJ2-3 TRBV3-1/TRBV3-2 NA NA CASSRTGQNTDTQYF TGTGCCAGCAGCCGAACAGGTCAAAACACAGATACGCAGTATTTT
TRBJ2-6 TRBV7-3 NA NA CASSHLVGAGANVLTF TGTGCCAGCAGCCACCTAGTAGGCGCTGGGGCCAACGTCCTGACTTTC
TRBJ1-2 TRBV3-1/TRBV3-2 NA NA CASSQGGLGYGYTF TGTGCCAGCAGCCAAGGGGGGCTGGGCTATGGCTACACCTTC
TRBJ1-1 TRBV19 NA TRBD1 CASSIAGTGWTEAFF TGTGCCAGTAGTATAGCCGGGACAGGGTGGACTGAAGCTTTCTTT
TRBJ1-5 TRBV30 NA NA CAWSVPAAGNQPQHF TGTGCCTGGAGTGTCCCCGCCGCGGGCAATCAGCCCCAGCATTTT
TRBJ1-2 TRBV2 NA NA CASSESGGTNYGYTF TGTGCCAGCAGTGAAAGCGGGGGCACTAACTATGGCTACACCTTC
TRBJ2-6 TRBV11-2 NA NA CASSSLGGWSGANVLTF TGTGCCAGCAGCTCCCTCGGGGGTTGGAGTGGGGCCAACGTCCTGACTTTC
TRBJ2-3 TRBV19 NA TRBD1 CASSIDLRGRGTDTQYF TGTGCCAGTAGTATAGACCTGAGGGGGCGAGGCACAGATACGCAGTATTTT
TRBJ2-4 TRBV12-3/TRBV12-4 NA TRBD2 CASRSSGGNIQYF TGTGCCAGCAGATCATCGGGGGGAAACATTCAGTACTTC
TRBJ2-1 TRBV24-1 once TRBD1 CATSDLPDRGQDNEQFF TGTGCCACCAGTGATTTGCCTGACAGGGGGCAAGACAATGAGCAGTTCTTC
TRBJ2-2 TRBV10-2 NA NA CASSEDWAGELFF TGCGCCAGCAGTGAGGACTGGGCCGGGGAGCTGTTTTTT
TRBJ2-3 TRBV19 NA TRBD1 CASSRVPGQGADTQYF TGTGCCAGTAGCCGAGTACCGGGACAGGGGGCAGATACGCAGTATTTT
TRBJ1-1 TRBV19 NA NA CASSIDSGRNTEAFF TGTGCCAGTAGTATAGATTCCGGGAGGAACACTGAAGCTTTCTTT
TRBJ2-7 TRBV5-1 NA TRBD1 CASSFQGTEYEQYF TGCGCCAGCAGCTTTCAAGGGACAGAATACGAGCAGTACTTC
TRBJ2-1 TRBV10-2 NA NA CASRGNLYNEQFF TGCGCCAGTCGGGGAAACCTCTACAATGAGCAGTTCTTC
TRBJ1-2 TRBV12-3/TRBV12-4 NA NA CASSPRTVFGYTF TGTGCCAGCAGCCCTAGGACAGTCTTTGGCTACACCTTC
TRBJ2-1 TRBV28 NA TRBD2 CASSSGGVTMKQFF TGTGCCAGCAGTAGCGGGGGAGTTACAATGAAGCAGTTCTTC
TRBJ2-2 TRBV2 NA TRBD2 CASTGASGSTGELFF TGTGCCAGCACTGGGGCTAGCGGGAGTACCGGGGAGCTGTTTTTT
TRBJ1-1 TRBV6-4 once NA CASRASHLGGGTEAFF TGTGCCAGCAGGGCCAGTCACTTAGGGGGAGGGACTGAAGCTTTCTTT
TRBJ2-3 TRBV19 NA NA CASSIAGSTDTQYF TGTGCCAGTAGTATAGCGGGGAGCACAGATACGCAGTATTTT
TRBJ2-2 TRBV2 NA NA CASEDPGTLNTGELFF TGTGCCAGCGAGGACCCCGGGACACTTAACACCGGGGAGCTGTTTTTT
TRBJ1-3 TRBV30 few NA CAWSVYSSGNTIYF TGTGCCTGGAGTGTTTACAGCTCTGGAAACACCATATATTTT
TRBJ1-3 TRBV29-1 NA NA CSVGGGGIGNTIYF TGCAGCGTTGGGGGAGGAGGTATTGGAAACACCATATATTTT
TRBJ1-6 TRBV11-2 NA TRBD1 CASSSNRGLDSPLHF TGTGCCAGCAGCTCCAACAGGGGTTTGGATTCACCCCTCCACTTT